The present T cell receptor (beta chain) was sequenced within a study of blood T cell repertoires in COVID-19 (TCRdb year 2020). The study in broad terms: Samples from collaborators originated in the United States, Italy and Spain and spanned both the acute and convalescent phases of COVID-19. The prospective study material was composed of cDNA or gDNA derived from T cells, B-cell-depleted T cells, or PBMCs. The dataset comprised deeply sampled blood TCRbeta repertoires from subjects exposed to, actively infected with, or recovered from COVID-19. The repertoires were released in a freely available public database intended as a resource for research on the immune response to SARS-CoV-2. Samples came from the ongoing ImmuneRACE study (first 160 participants) plus 1,254 subjects from 6 global collaborators. A de-identified subject ID, COVID-19 status, age in years and sex were almost always included in the sample metadata. Where HLA class I and class II types were available, the types were taken from metadata supplied by the sample provider, not from assay-based typing. Broad study findings and their caveats: How much clinical and demographic metadata was included differed by source and by participant, and the metadata was provided uncurated.

TCRbeta CDR3 regions were amplified from genomic DNA using the immunoSEQ Assay, a bias-controlled multiplex PCR. From the authors' description of their analysis: The number of nucleated cells in each sample was estimated by amplification of reference gene primers within the assay. To quantify the absolute abundance of each unique TCRbeta CDR3 rearrangement, sequence reads were collapsed and filtered. Productive Simpson clonality was computed per sample as the square root of Simpson's diversity index over productive rearrangements. Drawn from immuneACCESS, this table holds only the in-frame rearrangements with V and J called that TCRdb kept. Clones are partly lost; checked studies trace under half to an unresolved V gene and leave the rest unexplained. V and J calls and clone size are those listed in that table; D and trimming were worked out from the DNA. Recorded for this sample are 150,000 to 200,000 clones; around four fifths of them occurred a single time. Roughly 19% of the sample is in the top ten clones.

This clone was observed a single time. Its recognized antigen is unknown. Base qualities are not at hand, and no much larger clone is one base apart. Collaborating institutions collected whole blood in K2EDTA tubes following their own protocols. For TCRbeta analysis, collaborators shipped samples as frozen whole blood, isolated PBMCs, or DNA extracted from either of those sample types. The junction carries 12 bases between V and J, which are trimmed by 2 bases and 4 bases respectively. The CDR3, cysteine through phenylalanine, is 15 amino acids long. The CDR3 DNA has 45 bases and is translated from base 1. CDR1 and CDR2 were assigned from the germline V gene as KGHSH and LQKENI.

The rearranged segments are TRBV18 and TRBJ2-1; the D segment could be TRBD1, given 6 matching bases. This clonotype originated in a woman older than 75 with acute or convalescent COVID-19. The specimen was peripheral blood. The encoded CDR3 is CASSPGQGQYNEQFF. The nucleotides are TGTGCCAGCTCACCAGGTCAGGGGCAATACAATGAGCAGTTCTTC.